The 30 T cell receptor beta chains below all came from one sample that was sequenced in a study of blood T cell repertoires in COVID-19. TCRdb's table, derived via immunoSEQ multiplex PCR, lists solely in-frame clones and lacks some. The table has more than 85,000 clones, approximately 89% seen once. Sequencing was done on a sample of peripheral blood. The receptors come from a man aged 60 to 69 with acute or convalescent COVID-19.

This clone was observed a single time. The chain uses TRBV6-1 and TRBJ1-5; D remains unclear. This CDR3 is 16 amino acids long. Germline-derived CDR1 and CDR2 are MNHNS and SASEGT. Trimming shortened V by 0 bases and J by 2 bases, and 11 bases separated the two germline ends. The CDR3 loop reads CASSEARRWGNQPQHF. The CDR3, as DNA: TGTGCCAGCAGTGAAGCGAGGCGCTGGGGCAATCAGCCCCAGCATTTT.

This chain uses TRBV6-4 with TRBJ2-5; 8 bases are shared with TRBD2. After removal of 7 bases from V and 6 bases from J, the junction contained 13 bases not matched to a gene. CDR3 length equals 15 residues. The germline CDR1 and CDR2 sequences are MRHNA and SNTAGT. The CDR3 DNA reads as TGTGCCAGCACGGGGAGGGGCGGGAGGAGGCAGACCCAGTACTTC. It translates to CASTGRGGRRQTQYF.

The chain has TRBV7-6 and TRBJ1-5; 9 nucleotides agree with TRBD1. Germline loops: CDR1 SGHVS, CDR2 FNYEAQ. CDR3 length: 15 amino acids. With 5 bases clipped from V and 3 bases from J, the junction kept 5 bases outside the gene matches. This CDR3 is CASSVGTGFNQPQHF. The CDR3 DNA reads as TGTGCCAGCAGCGTGGGGACAGGGTTCAATCAGCCCCAGCATTTT.

V usage is TRBV28 and J usage is TRBJ1-4; D unclear. This CDR3 has 13 amino acids. The ends were cut back, 3 bases at V and 7 bases at J, with 9 bases in the middle. Germline V CDR1 and CDR2: MDHEN, SYDVKM. The CDR3 spells CASSFLRSEKLFF. The CDR3 bases are TGTGCCAGCAGTTTCCTCCGGAGTGAAAAACTGTTTTTT.

The chain joins TRBV5-1 to TRBJ2-2; 11 nucleotides line up with TRBD1. The germline V gene has CDR1 SGHRS and CDR2 YFSETQ. V shed 1 base, J shed 5 bases, and the junction held 16 bases outside the gene matches. The CDR3 extends over 20 amino acids. As DNA, the CDR3 is TGCGCCAGCAGCTTGCGGAGCCCGGGACAGGGGGAAATTCGGACCGGGGAGCTGTTTTTT. Its protein is CASSLRSPGQGEIRTGELFF.

The chain carries TRBV21-1 and TRBJ2-2; the table's D gene call, TRBD2, was not cross checked with the DNA. TRBV21-1 is a listed pseudogene. The CDR3 sequence is 15 residues long. The CDR3 DNA is TGTGCCAGCGGGCGGGGGGGGGCTAACACCGGGGAGCTGTTTTTT. As protein: CASGRGGANTGELFF.

The chain employs TRBV18 and TRBJ1-5; D gene uncertain. CDR1 and CDR2 from the germline V gene are KGHSH and LQKENI. V lost 6 bases, J lost 4 bases, and 25 bases lay in between. The CDR3 length is 18 residues. The CDR3 loop is CASSLTAPSRSLNQPQHF. CDR3 bases: TGTGCCAGCTCGCTTACTGCCCCGTCGAGGAGTCTAAATCAGCCCCAGCATTTT.

The CDR3 bases are TGTGCCAGCAGTGATCCGGGACAGAGTTACGAGCAGTACTTC. Translating gives CASSDPGQSYEQYF. This chain joins TRBV6-1 and TRBJ2-7; 7 nucleotides agree with TRBD1. CDR1 MNHNS and CDR2 SASEGT come from the germline V gene. Trimming cost V 3 bases and J 4 bases; bases outside gene matches: 6. The CDR3 totals 14 residues.

This clone has only one observation. The chain combines TRBV24-1 with TRBJ2-1, with D tentatively TRBD1 (5 bases). The CDR3 totals 17 residues. V dropped 8 bases and J dropped 6 bases, with 25 bases sitting between them. Germline V gene data show CDR1 as KGHDR and CDR2 as SFDVKD. The CDR3 region has the DNA TGTGCCACCATTTGGCAGGGCAGTAGGCAAGTAGGCAATGAGCAGTTCTTC. It specifies CATIWQGSRQVGNEQFF.

The chain has TRBV7-3 and TRBJ2-3; 12 bases fit TRBD2. Germline CDR1 reads SGHTA; CDR2 reads FQGTGA. V lost 5 bases, J lost 5 bases, and 5 bases stayed unmatched. The CDR3 runs 15 residues. The CDR3 region is CASSPGGLAGDTQYF. CDR3 nucleotides: TGTGCCAGCAGCCCCGGGGGACTAGCGGGAGATACGCAGTATTTT.

The CDR3: CASSIDRPSGNTIYF. The CDR3 DNA reads as TGTGCCAGCAGCATTGACAGACCGTCTGGAAACACCATATATTTT. This chain uses TRBV6-5 with TRBJ1-3; possibly TRBD1 for D (5 bases). Looked up from germline, CDR1 is MNHEY and CDR2 is SVGAGI. This CDR3 has 15 residues. V lost 6 bases to trimming and J lost 1 base, with 13 bases between them.

V gene TRBV24-1 combines with J gene TRBJ1-2; 12 nucleotides line up with TRBD1. The V gene's germline CDR1 is KGHDR and CDR2 SFDVKD. There are 16 residues in the CDR3. V dropped 4 bases and J dropped 7; count of bases not matched to a gene: 9. The CDR3 sequence is CATSDASGQGAGGYTF. CDR3 nucleotide sequence: TGTGCCACCAGTGACGCTTCGGGACAGGGGGCGGGTGGCTACACCTTC.

The V gene is TRBV5-1, the J gene TRBJ2-1; D gene uncertain. With 1 base removed from V and 9 bases from J, the gap between germline ends came to 8 bases. Germline CDR1 reads SGHRS; CDR2 reads YFSETQ. The CDR3 is made up of 12 amino acids. CDR3 in DNA: TGCGCCAGCAGCTTGACGGAGTTTGAGCAGTTCTTC. As protein: CASSLTEFEQFF.

The rearrangement links TRBV7-9 to TRBJ2-7, with D perhaps TRBD1 (5 bases). The CDR3 is 17 residues long. Trimming pared 5 bases from V and 7 bases from J, leaving 27 bases between. The germline V gene encodes CDR1 SEHNR and CDR2 FQNEAQ (reference sequence). The CDR3 loop reads CASSPGGRADFLSEQYV. CDR3 DNA: TGTGCCAGCAGCCCAGGTGGCAGGGCCGATTTCCTTTCTGAGCAGTACGTC.

The chain has TRBV5-4 and TRBJ2-4, with a weak D call TRBD1 (6 bases). V lost 3 bases, J lost 6 bases, and 10 bases lay in between. CDR3 size: 13 residues. The V gene's germline CDR1 is SGHNT and CDR2 YYREEE (reference sequence). The CDR3 region is CASSSGAGNIQYF. DNA of the CDR3: TGTGCCAGCAGCTCAGGGGCTGGAAACATTCAGTACTTC. Together with reference TRBV5-4 and TRBJ2-4, the CDR3 gives the full variable domain: ETGVTQSPTHLIKTRGQQVTLRCSSQSGHNTVSWYQQALGQGPQFIFQYYREEENGRGNFPPRFSGLQFPNYSSELNVNALELDDSALYLCASSSGAGNIQYFGAGTRLSVL.

V gene TRBV3-1 (or the pseudogene TRBV3-2) combines with J gene TRBJ1-1; no firm D call. This CDR3 contains 15 residues. Germline lookup yields CDR1 LGHDT and CDR2 YNNKEL (reference sequence). Trimming left V 0 bases short and J 1 base short, with 9 bases between. CDR3 protein: CASSQEPSWNTEAFF. The CDR3 DNA reads as TGTGCCAGCAGCCAAGAGCCCAGTTGGAACACTGAAGCTTTCTTT.

The chain couples TRBV9 to TRBJ2-1, with 7 bases that match TRBD2. The J segment lost 9 bases and the V segment lost 3 bases, leaving 12 bases of the junction unmatched. Per germline, CDR1 SGDLS and CDR2 YYNGEE. The CDR3 runs to 15 residues. CDR3 coding DNA: TGTGCCAGCAGCGCGACTAGCCCTATCTCACCTGAGCAGTTCTTC. Translated: CASSATSPISPEQFF.

CDR3 in DNA: TGTGCCAGCAGCGGGCGGGGCACAGATACGCAGTATTTT. Protein product: CASSGRGTDTQYF. V and J are TRBV11-2 and TRBJ2-3; weak D call: TRBD2 (5 bases). V was trimmed by 5 bases and J by 1 base, leaving 7 bases between them. Germline V gene data show CDR1 as SGHAT and CDR2 as FQNNGV. The CDR3 consists of 13 residues.

V gene TRBV19 combines with J gene TRBJ1-5, with D possibly being TRBD1 (5 bases). The CDR3 runs to 14 residues. The germline gives CDR1 LNHDA, CDR2 SQIVND (reference sequence). Between the trimmed V and J ends, which lost 5 bases and 6 bases, there was a span of 14 bases. The CDR3 DNA sequence: TGTGCCAGTAGTGGCTCCAGGGATGTTCAGCCCCAGCATTTT. This gives the protein CASSGSRDVQPQHF.

CDR3: CASSQGQGGPQHF. The DNA of the CDR3 is TGTGCCAGCAGCCAGGGACAGGGGGGGCCCCAGCATTTT. V and J are TRBV6-6 and TRBJ1-5; 11 bases agree with TRBD1. With 6 bases clipped from V and 9 bases from J, the junction kept 4 bases outside the gene matches. The length of the CDR3 is 13 residues. The V gene's germline CDR1 is MNHNY and CDR2 SVGAGI (reference sequence).

The chain carries TRBV18 and TRBJ1-6, with D uncertain. This CDR3 comprises 15 residues. Trimming took off 2 bases at V and 9 bases at J, with 14 bases between the two ends. CDR1 and CDR2 from the germline V gene are KGHSH and LQKENI. CDR3 DNA sequence: TGTGCCAGCTCACCATTAGCTCCGGGTAGTTCACCCCTCCACTTT. Translated, it gives CASSPLAPGSSPLHF. Complete variable domain (other parts from reference TRBV18 and TRBJ1-6): NAGVMQNPRHLVRRRGQEARLRCSPMKGHSHVYWYRQLPEEGLKFMVYLQKENIIDESGMPKERFSAEFPKEGPSILRIQQVVRGDSAAYFCASSPLAPGSSPLHFGNGTRLTVT.

The CDR3 DNA is TGTGCCAGCAGGGTGGACAGGGACCGAGGGACCCAGTACTTC. Translating gives CASRVDRDRGTQYF. The V gene is TRBV6-5, the J gene TRBJ2-5; 8 bases fit TRBD1. Trimming cost V 6 bases and J 7 bases; bases outside gene matches: 10. CDR1 and CDR2 (germline): MNHEY, SVGAGI. This CDR3 has 14 amino acids.

This rearrangement joins TRBV6-1 to TRBJ1-2, with D perhaps TRBD1 (5 bases). V was pared by 3 bases and J by 2 bases, with 10 bases between. This CDR3 spans 14 amino acids. Germline V gives CDR1 MNHNS, CDR2 SASEGT. CDR3 sequence: CASSDTGRNYGYTF. CDR3 sequence (DNA): TGTGCCAGCAGTGATACAGGACGGAACTATGGCTACACCTTC.

The chain couples TRBV11-3 to TRBJ2-1, with 8 bases identical to TRBD1. CDR1 and CDR2 (germline): SGHNT, YENEEA. CDR3 length: 14 residues. Trimming took 5 bases from V and 10 from J; bases not matched to a gene: 10. This chain's CDR3 is CASSATQGAREQFF. CDR3 coding DNA: TGTGCCAGCAGCGCAACGCAGGGGGCACGCGAGCAGTTCTTC.

V usage is TRBV15 and J usage is TRBJ2-5, with TRBD2 matching over 9 bases. V lost 3 bases to trimming and J lost 3 bases; unmatched junction nucleotides: 14. The CDR3 spans 18 residues. Germline-derived CDR1 and CDR2 are LNHNV and YYDKDF (reference sequence). The CDR3 DNA sequence: TGTGCCACCAGCAGCTTTGGGGGTCTAGCGGGAAGGAAAGAGACCCAGTACTTC. As protein: CATSSFGGLAGRKETQYF.

The chain recombines TRBV19 with TRBJ2-5; possible D gene TRBD1, 5 bases. The CDR3 is made up of 13 amino acids. Germline values: CDR1 LNHDA, CDR2 SQIVND (reference sequence). V lost 4 bases, J lost 9 bases, and 15 bases lay in between. The CDR3 DNA follows: TGTGCCAGTAGTACGGCAGGGATTCAGGCCCAGTACTTC. This translates into CASSTAGIQAQYF.

This chain links TRBV6-5 with TRBJ1-4; no clear D gene. Germline values: CDR1 MNHEY, CDR2 SVGAGI. CDR3 size: 14 residues. V dropped 6 bases and J dropped 2 bases, with 10 bases sitting between them. CDR3 protein: CASRLDTTNEKLFF. The CDR3 DNA follows: TGTGCCAGCAGGTTAGACACGACTAATGAAAAACTGTTTTTT.

This chain connects TRBV7-8 to TRBJ2-7, with 7 positions matching TRBD1. This CDR3 spans 16 amino acids. Germline-derived CDR1 and CDR2 are SGHVS and FQNEAQ. Trimming at V came to 4 bases and at J to 0 bases, leaving 9 bases not matched to a gene. CDR3 loop: CASSSYTRGSSYEQYV. CDR3 DNA sequence: TGTGCCAGCAGCTCGTACACCAGGGGGAGCTCCTACGAGCAGTACGTC.

The V gene is TRBV6-5, the J gene TRBJ1-1; D is undetermined. The CDR3 sequence is 11 residues long. Trimming shortened V by 6 bases and J by 3 bases, and 5 bases separated the two germline ends. Germline CDR1 reads MNHEY; CDR2 reads SVGAGI. The CDR3 reads CASRRDTEAFF. The CDR3 DNA reads TGTGCCAGCAGGCGGGACACTGAAGCTTTCTTT.

This chain connects TRBV19 to TRBJ1-5; TRBD1 might be the D (5 bases). Trimming cost V 9 bases and J 4 bases, with 13 bases left between them. The CDR3 spans 13 residues. Per germline, CDR1 LNHDA and CDR2 SQIVND (reference sequence). The CDR3 here is CASSEGRNQPQHF. In DNA form, the CDR3 reads TGTGCCAGCTCGGAGGGGAGAAATCAGCCCCAGCATTTT.